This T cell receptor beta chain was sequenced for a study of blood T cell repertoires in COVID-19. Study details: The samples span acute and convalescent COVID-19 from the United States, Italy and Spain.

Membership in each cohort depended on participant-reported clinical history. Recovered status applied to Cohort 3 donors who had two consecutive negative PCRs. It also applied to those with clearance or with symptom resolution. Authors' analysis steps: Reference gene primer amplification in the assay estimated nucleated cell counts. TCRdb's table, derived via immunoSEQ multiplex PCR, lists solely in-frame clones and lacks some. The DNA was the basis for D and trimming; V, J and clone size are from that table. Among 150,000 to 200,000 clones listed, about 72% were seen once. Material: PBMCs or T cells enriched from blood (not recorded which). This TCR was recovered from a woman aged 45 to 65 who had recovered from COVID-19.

The CDR3 DNA reads TGTGCCAGCAGCCAAGAACGAGATGTTTCCTACAATGAGCAGTTCTTC. Protein sequence: CASSQERDVSYNEQFF. The gene calls are TRBV4-2 and TRBJ2-1; D ambiguous. With 0 bases removed from V and 1 base from J, the gap between germline ends came to 10 bases. Germline lookup yields CDR1 LGHNA and CDR2 YNFKEQ. The CDR3 has 16 amino acids.